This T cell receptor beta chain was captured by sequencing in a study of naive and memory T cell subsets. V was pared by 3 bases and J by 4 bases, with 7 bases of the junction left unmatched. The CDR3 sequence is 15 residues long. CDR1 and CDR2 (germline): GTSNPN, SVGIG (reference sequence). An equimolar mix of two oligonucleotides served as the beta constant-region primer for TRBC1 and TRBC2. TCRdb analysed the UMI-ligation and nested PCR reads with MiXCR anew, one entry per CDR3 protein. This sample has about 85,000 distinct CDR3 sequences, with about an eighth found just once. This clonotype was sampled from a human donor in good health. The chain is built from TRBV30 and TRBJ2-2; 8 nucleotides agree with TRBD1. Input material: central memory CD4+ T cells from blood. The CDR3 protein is CAWRNRGFSTGELFF. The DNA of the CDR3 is TGTGCCTGGAGAAACAGGGGGTTTAGCACCGGGGAGCTGTTTTTT.